Listed below are T cell receptor beta chains from one sample, sequenced in a study of breast tumors, draining lymph nodes, adjacent tissues. TCRdb re-analysed the multiplex PCR reads in MiXCR, keeping a single row per CDR3 protein. The table has 150,000 to 200,000 distinct CDR3 sequences, 33% seen once. The sample taken for sequencing was axillary lymph node tissue. The receptors stem from a female donor with breast cancer. Some clones in this sample may be carry-over from other donors' samples. The CDR3 runs from the conserved cysteine through the conserved F or W. The D gene is left open where the match is weak. Clone size is shown for a subset of rows, as once, few, many or a class of expanded clone.

>TRBJ1-1|TRBV12-3/TRBV12-4|.|.
TGTGCCACTCAGAGAGGCGACACGATGAACACTGAAGCTTTCTTT
CATQRGDTMNTEAFF
>TRBJ2-1|TRBV5-1|TRBD2|many
TGCGCCAGCAGCTTGGAGGATAGCGGGGGGGTATACAATGAGCAGTTCTTC
CASSLEDSGGVYNEQFF
>TRBJ2-7|TRBV29-1|TRBD1|many
TGCAGCGTTGTCCCCCAGGGGGCCTACGAGCAGTACTTC
CSVVPQGAYEQYF
>TRBJ2-7|TRBV7-3|TRBD2|many
TGTGCCAGCAGCTTAATTGCGGCGGGAGGGTCGTACGAGCAGTACTTC
CASSLIAAGGSYEQYF
>TRBJ2-7|TRBV2|.|.
TGTGCCAGCAGTGAATTCACCTTCTTCGAGCAGTACTTC
CASSEFTFFEQYF
>TRBJ2-7|TRBV6-5|TRBD1|many
TGTGCCAGCAGCCTAGACAGGGAGATGTACGAGCAGTACTTC
CASSLDREMYEQYF
>TRBJ1-2|TRBV29-1|.|many
TGCAGCGTTGAGAGGGCCTATGGCTACACCTTC
CSVERAYGYTF
>TRBJ1-1|TRBV7-9|.|few
TGTGCCAGCAGCCCACGAGGAGAGAGTGGCACTGAAGCTTTCTTT
CASSPRGESGTEAFF
>TRBJ1-5|TRBV24-1|TRBD1|.
TGTGCCACCAGTGACCGGGGACAGGGGTCATATCAGCCCCAGCATTTT
CATSDRGQGSYQPQHF
>TRBJ2-5|TRBV2|TRBD1|.
TGTGCCAGCAGTGGATTGGACAGGGGCTCTGGGACCCAGTACTTC
CASSGLDRGSGTQYF
>TRBJ1-2|TRBV27|.|.
TGTGCCAGCGGTTCTTTATTAAACTATGGCTACACCTTC
CASGSLLNYGYTF
>TRBJ2-5|TRBV7-2|TRBD2|few
TGTGCCAGCAGCTTAGGAAATAGCGGGGGCCCCCAAGAGCCCCAGTACTTC
CASSLGNSGGPQEPQYF
>TRBJ2-2|TRBV10-3|.|many
TGTGCCATCAGGAAAGAAGTTATAAACACCGGGGAGCTGTTTTTT
CAIRKEVINTGELFF
>TRBJ2-6|TRBV12-5|.|many
TGTGCTAGTGGTTTGTCGGACTCTGGGGCCAACGTCCTGACTTTC
CASGLSDSGANVLTF
>TRBJ2-5|TRBV20-1|TRBD2|.
TGCAGTGCTAGAGTGGGAGGGCCGGAGACCCAGTACTTC
CSARVGGPETQYF